The 31 T cell receptor beta chains in this list originate from one sample, sequenced in a study of human T cells and chemical hapten exposure. In TCRdb, the RACE reads were re-called with MiXCR into one record per CDR3 protein. The table shows tens of thousands of distinct CDR3 sequences, with around a tenth occurring only once. Sample time point: patch test 1, 2 weeks after DPC sensitization. The treatment denotes: therapeutic diphenylcyclopropenone sensitization with weekly scalp DPC. Here the sequenced sample was whole blood, taken in connection with sensitization to the hapten diphenylcyclopropenone (DPC). These receptors were taken from a woman aged 45-59 years with alopecia areata. Some clones in this sample may be carry-over from other donors' samples.

This clonotype was observed at least ten times. The rearrangement links TRBV7-2 to TRBJ2-7; a possible D gene is TRBD1 (6 bases). This CDR3 has 14 residues. Germline V gives CDR1 SGHTA, CDR2 FQGNSA. The V end was cut by 5 bases, the J end by 2 bases, with 13 bases between. CDR3 in amino acids: CASSARQATYEQYF. The CDR3 DNA is TGTGCCAGCAGCGCTAGACAGGCAACCTACGAGCAGTACTTC.

This clonotype was seen at least ten times. The chain couples TRBV29-1 to TRBJ1-1; tentatively, D is TRBD1 (6 bases). This CDR3 comprises 13 residues. Germline-derived CDR1 and CDR2 are SQVTM and ANQGSEA. V shed 4 bases and J shed 7 bases, with 16 bases lying between them. DNA of the CDR3: TGCAGCGTTGGGGAAGGGGGAGAGGTTGAAGCTTTCTTT. This translates into CSVGEGGEVEAFF.

The chain carries TRBV4-3 and TRBJ1-1; D is uncertain. CDR3 length equals 15 residues. Looked up from germline, CDR1 is LGHNA and CDR2 is YSLEER. Trimming pared 1 base from V and 4 bases from J, leaving 13 bases between. CDR3 nucleotides: TGCGCCAGCAGCCAAGGGTATCCGCCTGGCACTGAAGCTTTCTTT. Encoded protein: CASSQGYPPGTEAFF.

This clonotype was seen only a few times. The gene calls are TRBV20-1 and TRBJ2-7; the D gene is possibly TRBD2 (7 bases). CDR3 length: 12 amino acids. Trimming removed 7 bases from V and 12 bases from J, with 22 bases in between. The germline V gene encodes CDR1 DFQATT and CDR2 SNEGSKA (reference sequence). The CDR3 coding sequence is TGCAGTGTCAGAGGTGACGCGGGGGCCCTGTACTTC. It is translated as CSVRGDAGALYF.

CDR3 coding DNA: TGTGCCAGCAGTTTATCCCGGCTAGCGGGACGCACAGATACGCAGTATTTT. Its translation: CASSLSRLAGRTDTQYF. The chain uses TRBV28 and TRBJ2-3; TRBD2 agrees at 9 bases. The germline V gene has CDR1 MDHEN and CDR2 SYDVKM. The ends lost 1 base at V and 1 base at J; junction bases unmatched: 6. This CDR3 spans 17 amino acids. The whole variable domain, remainder taken from reference TRBV28 and TRBJ2-3, is DVKVTQSSRYLVKRTGEKVFLECVQDMDHENMFWYRQDPGLGLRLIYFSYDVKMKEKGDIPEGYSVSREKKERFSLILESASTNQTSMYLCASSLSRLAGRTDTQYFGPGTRLTVL.

This clonotype appeared a few times. The chain joins TRBV5-1 to TRBJ2-7, with TRBD1 identical over 9 bases. Per the germline V gene, CDR1 is SGHRS and CDR2 is YFSETQ. Trimming removed 5 bases from V and 6 bases from J; junction bases left unmatched: 6. The CDR3 extends over 13 amino acids. CDR3 in DNA: TGCGCCAGCAGTAGAACAGGGGGCGGCGAGCAGTACTTC. This encodes CASSRTGGGEQYF.

Only a few counts were recorded for this clonotype. The V gene is TRBV28, the J gene TRBJ2-7; no reliable D call. This CDR3 is 12 amino acids long. Germline V gene sequence: CDR1 MDHEN, CDR2 SYDVKM. The V gene lost 7 bases and the J gene lost 7 bases, with 14 bases spanning the gap. CDR3: CASTTLLGEQYF. The CDR3, as DNA: TGTGCCAGCACTACTCTGTTGGGAGAGCAGTACTTC.

This clonotype turned up a few times. A read error may account for a junction end that differs from germline. The chain has TRBV7-7 and TRBJ2-2; the D gene is possibly TRBD2 (6 bases). The CDR3 consists of 16 residues. CDR1 and CDR2 from the germline V gene are SSHAT and FNYEAQ (reference sequence). The CDR3 sequence is CASSSQGLLNTGELFF. Here the CDR3 DNA reads TGTGCTAGCAGCTCTCAGGGACTTCTGAACACCGGGGAGCTGTTTTTT.

Remarks on this clonotype: This clone may be a read error of a much larger clone one base away. This sequence joins TRBV5-4 and TRBJ2-3; 10 nucleotides align to TRBD2. CDR1 SGHNT and CDR2 YYREEE come from the germline V gene (reference sequence). The CDR3 consists of 17 residues. Germline trimming cut 3 bases from V and 6 bases from J; bases unmatched to any gene: 13. The CDR3 DNA reads as TGTGCCAGCAGCTCGGAATTAGCGGGAGGCCCCCGGGATACGCAGTATTTT. Amino acids: CASSSELAGGPRDTQYF.

This clonotype was detected ten times or more. The chain employs TRBV3-1 and TRBJ1-2; 7 bases are shared with TRBD1. Germline loops: CDR1 LGHDT, CDR2 YNNKEL (reference sequence). The CDR3 is 15 amino acids. J lost 8 bases, V lost 0 bases, and 9 bases had no gene match. The CDR3 sequence: CASSQDRRQGGGYTF. The CDR3 DNA is TGTGCCAGCAGCCAAGATCGACGACAGGGTGGCGGCTACACCTTC. The full variable domain, with the rest looked up from reference TRBV3-1 and TRBJ1-2, is DTAVSQTPKYLVTQMGNDKSIKCEQNLGHDTMYWYKQDSKKFLKIMFSYNNKELIINETVPNRFSPKSPDKAHLNLHINSLELGDSAVYFCASSQDRRQGGGYTFGSGTRLTVV.

The V call is TRBV5-1, the J call TRBJ1-5, with D possibly matching TRBD1 (6 bases). CDR3 size: 15 residues. V gave up 6 bases and J gave up 3 bases, with 16 bases separating them. CDR1 SGHRS and CDR2 YFSETQ come from the germline V gene. CDR3 nucleotide sequence: TGCGCCAGCAAAACCACTTCGGGGGCCAATCAGCCCCAGCATTTT. Its translation: CASKTTSGANQPQHF.

This clonotype has only a few counts. The V gene is TRBV7-3, the J gene TRBJ1-1; 7 bases are shared with TRBD1. Unmatched junction bases numbered 3, after V lost 5 bases and J lost 3 bases. The CDR3 is made up of 13 amino acids. Germline-derived CDR1 and CDR2 are SGHTA and FQGTGA. The CDR3 DNA reads as TGTGCCAGCAGCCGCAGGGGGGACACTGAAGCTTTCTTT. It encodes CASSRRGDTEAFF.

This clonotype was observed at least ten times. The chain carries TRBV7-9 and TRBJ1-5, with 8 bases identical to TRBD1. CDR1 is SEHNR, CDR2 FQNEAQ, per germline (reference sequence). The J segment lost 5 bases and the V segment lost 7 bases, leaving 4 bases of the junction unmatched. This CDR3 is built from 13 residues. The CDR3 DNA is TGTGCCAGCACCCTACAGGGGGATCAGCCCCAGCATTTT. Translation: CASTLQGDQPQHF.

This clonotype was observed at least ten times. The chain recombines TRBV9 with TRBJ2-1; the D gene is possibly TRBD2 (7 bases). Trimming pared 3 bases from V and 1 base from J, leaving 11 bases between. The germline CDR1 and CDR2 sequences are SGDLS and YYNGEE. This CDR3 region has 15 residues. Here the CDR3 reads CASSAAGASYNEQFF. The CDR3 nucleotides read TGTGCCAGCAGCGCCGCGGGGGCATCCTACAATGAGCAGTTCTTC.

This chain joins TRBV29-1 and TRBJ2-1; D possibly corresponds to TRBD1 (5 bases). This CDR3 contains 15 residues. The V gene's germline CDR1 is SQVTM and CDR2 ANQGSEA. Trimming stripped 3 bases from V and 0 bases from J, with 12 bases between. The CDR3 DNA is TGCAGCGTTGATCGACAGTCGAGCTCCTACAATGAGCAGTTCTTC. Its translation is CSVDRQSSSYNEQFF.

This clonotype was detected ten times or more. The chain couples TRBV4-1 to TRBJ1-1; no clear D gene. The V end lost 1 base, the J end lost 1 base, and 10 bases lay between the germline ends. Germline CDR1 MGHRA, CDR2 YSYEKL. The CDR3 spans 15 residues. The CDR3, as DNA: TGCGCCAGCAGCCAAGTAGTGGTACGGAACACTGAAGCTTTCTTT. This translates into CASSQVVVRNTEAFF.

This clonotype was counted ten times or more. V usage is TRBV12-5 and J usage is TRBJ2-1; D might be TRBD1 (6 bases). The CDR3 extends over 15 amino acids. V lost 6 bases and J lost 0, with 12 bases in between. Germline V CDR1 and CDR2: LGHNT, FRNRAP. As DNA, the CDR3 is TGTGCTAGTGGCCTACAGGGCAGCTCCTACAATGAGCAGTTCTTC. Translation: CASGLQGSSYNEQFF.

In its sample, this clonotype was seen a few times. The V call is TRBV18, the J call TRBJ1-2; D gene unclear. This CDR3 comprises 15 residues. The V and J ends lost 0 bases and 0 bases respectively, with 8 bases between them. Per germline, CDR1 KGHSH and CDR2 LQKENI. CDR3 coding DNA: TGTGCCAGCTCACCACCCGGGCGGACTAACTATGGCTACACCTTC. It is translated as CASSPPGRTNYGYTF.

This clonotype was picked up a small number of times. The chain couples TRBV5-1 to TRBJ2-2; weak D call: TRBD2 (5 bases). Germline V CDR1 and CDR2: SGHRS, YFSETQ. The V and J ends lost 6 bases and 2 bases respectively, with 20 bases between them. The CDR3 consists of 17 residues. The CDR3 protein is CASKRGPEDLNTGELFF. The CDR3 nucleotides read TGCGCCAGCAAGCGAGGGCCCGAGGATCTCAACACCGGGGAGCTGTTTTTT.

This clonotype has a count of ten or more. This sequence joins TRBV29-1 and TRBJ1-4, with 10 bases aligning to TRBD1. This CDR3 has 14 amino acids. V dropped 3 bases and J dropped 4; count of bases not matched to a gene: 2. CDR1 and CDR2 from the germline V gene are SQVTM and ANQGSEA. The CDR3 nucleotides are TGCAGCGTTGAGGGGACAGGGGATAATGAAAAACTGTTTTTT. It encodes CSVEGTGDNEKLFF. Full variable domain (rest looked up from reference TRBV29-1 and TRBJ1-4): SAVISQKPSRDICQRGTSLTIQCQVDSQVTMMFWYRQQPGQSLTLIATANQGSEATYESGFVIDKFPISRPNLTFSTLTVSNMSPEDSSIYLCSVEGTGDNEKLFFGSGTQLSVL.

This clonotype was counted at least ten times. V is TRBV28 and J is TRBJ2-7; 10 nucleotides match TRBD2. CDR1 is MDHEN and CDR2 is SYDVKM in the germline V gene. There are 16 residues in the CDR3. V shed 4 bases and J 3 bases; nucleotides not matched to a gene: 9. The DNA for the CDR3 is TGTGCCAGCAGTTCATTAAGACTAGCGGGCCGCTACGAGCAGTACTTC. Translation gives CASSSLRLAGRYEQYF.

This clonotype was observed many times. The chain employs TRBV18 and TRBJ1-1, with unresolved D. V dropped 6 bases and J dropped 6 bases, with 20 bases sitting between them. The germline V gene has CDR1 KGHSH and CDR2 LQKENI. The CDR3 length is 15 residues. This CDR3 reads CASSLSYRENAEAFF. As DNA, the CDR3 is TGTGCCAGCTCCCTTAGTTATAGGGAGAATGCTGAAGCTTTCTTT.

This clonotype was observed many times. The chain carries TRBV7-2 and TRBJ2-7, with 10 nucleotides matching TRBD2. CDR1 is SGHTA, CDR2 FQGNSA, per germline. CDR3 length: 15 residues. With V trimmed by 5 bases and J by 2 bases, 6 bases remained unmatched. The CDR3 spells CASSPGTSVPYEQYF. CDR3 DNA sequence: TGTGCCAGCAGCCCAGGGACTAGCGTACCCTACGAGCAGTACTTC.

This clonotype was counted between two and nine times. The gene calls are TRBV21-1 and TRBJ1-6; the table's D call TRBD1 went unverified against the DNA. TRBV21-1 is a known pseudogene. This CDR3 has 17 residues. The CDR3 is CASSTNPGGSYNSPLHF. The DNA for the CDR3 is TGTGCCAGCAGCACGAATCCAGGGGGATCCTATAATTCACCCCTCCACTTT.

The sample holds many counts of this clonotype. The chain links TRBV29-1 to TRBJ2-1, with D maybe TRBD1 (6 bases). Deletions cut 0 bases from V and 8 bases from J, with 14 bases between. Germline assignment: CDR1 SQVTM and CDR2 ANQGSEA. The CDR3 covers 14 residues. This CDR3 reads CSVEDWPGAHEQFF. The DNA of the CDR3 is TGCAGCGTTGAAGATTGGCCAGGGGCGCATGAGCAGTTCTTC.

This clonotype was seen at least ten times. The V and J genes are TRBV20-1 and TRBJ1-6; 11 positions match TRBD1. This CDR3 is built from 18 residues. V lost 3 bases, J lost 3 bases, and 10 bases stayed unmatched. Germline V lookup: CDR1 DFQATT, CDR2 SNEGSKA (reference sequence). The CDR3 DNA reads TGCAGTGCTAGGTCTGGACAGGGGGCCAACCTCTATAATTCACCCCTCCACTTT. Protein sequence: CSARSGQGANLYNSPLHF.

This clonotype has more than one count but fewer than ten. This chain links TRBV4-3 with TRBJ1-1; D may be TRBD1 (6 bases). Germline V gives CDR1 LGHNA, CDR2 YSLEER. Trimming cost V 0 bases and J 0 bases, with 8 bases left between them. The CDR3 spans 15 residues. CDR3 nucleotides: TGCGCCAGCAGCCAAGACCCAGGGGTGAACACTGAAGCTTTCTTT. This gives the protein CASSQDPGVNTEAFF.

A note on this clonotype: A much larger clone is a single base away; this may be a read error. The V gene is TRBV3-1, the J gene TRBJ2-5; D is uncertain. Trimming left V 0 bases short and J 3 bases short, with 8 bases between. The germline V gene encodes CDR1 LGHDT and CDR2 YNNKEL (reference sequence). The length of the CDR3 is 14 residues. The DNA for the CDR3 is TGTGCCAGCAGCCAAGAATACCAGAAAGAGACCCAGTACTTC. Encoded protein: CASSQEYQKETQYF.

This rearrangement joins TRBV29-1 to TRBJ2-2; D unclear. Germline values: CDR1 SQVTM, CDR2 ANQGSEA. The CDR3 runs to 13 residues. Trimming left V 4 bases short and J 5 bases short, with 11 bases between. CDR3 coding DNA: TGCAGCGTTGGCGAGGTCCCAACCGGGGAGCTGTTTTTT. Translating it yields CSVGEVPTGELFF.

This clonotype was detected ten times or more. V is TRBV30 and J is TRBJ1-5, with 8 positions matching TRBD1. Trimming took 1 base from V and 3 from J; bases not matched to a gene: 2. CDR3 length: 14 residues. Germline CDR1 GTSNPN, CDR2 SVGIG (reference sequence). For the CDR3, the DNA is TGTGCCTGGAGTGGACAGGGGCCCAATCAGCCCCAGCATTTT. This gives the protein CAWSGQGPNQPQHF. Complete variable domain (other parts from reference TRBV30 and TRBJ1-5): SQTIHQWPATLVQPVGSPLSLECTVEGTSNPNLYWYRQAAGRGLQLLFYSVGIGQISSEVPQNLSASRPQDRQFILSSKKLLLSDSGFYLCAWSGQGPNQPQHFGDGTRLSIL.

This clonotype was detected only a few times. The rearrangement links TRBV5-1 to TRBJ2-1; tentative D call: TRBD1 (6 bases). The CDR3 runs to 15 residues. The germline V gene has CDR1 SGHRS and CDR2 YFSETQ. V was pared by 0 bases and J by 5 bases, with 12 bases between. CDR3 nucleotides: TGCGCCAGCAGCTTGGTTGGACAGTCCCACAATGAGCAGTTCTTC. This translates into CASSLVGQSHNEQFF.